The 27 T cell receptor beta chains given below trace back to one sample, sequenced in a study of blood T cell repertoires in COVID-19. Sequencing used immunoSEQ multiplex PCR; TCRdb keeps in-frame clones, though not all of them. Here the sample spans approximately 170,000 clones, roughly nine tenths being singletons. Sample: peripheral blood. The source is a woman aged 60-70 years with COVID-19, enrolled during active disease.

The sample holds a few counts of this clone. This chain connects TRBV10-3 to TRBJ2-4; 11 bases are shared with TRBD2. Trimming cost V 4 bases and J 2 bases; bases outside gene matches: 4. The CDR3 loop spans 16 amino acids. The germline CDR1 and CDR2 sequences are ENHRY and SYGVKD. For the CDR3, the DNA is TGTGCCATCAGTGGAACTAGCGGGAGTACCAAAAACATTCAGTACTTC. Amino acids: CAISGTSGSTKNIQYF.

V and J are TRBV5-4 and TRBJ1-2, with D possibly TRBD1 on 5 matching bases. Germline V gene sequence: CDR1 SGHNT, CDR2 YYREEE (reference sequence). CDR3 length: 16 residues. V lost 3 bases, J lost 4 bases, and 19 bases lay in between. For the CDR3, the DNA is TGTGCCAGCAGCTCCCGGTCGGTGCACGGGGGCTATGGCTACACCTTC. This sequence encodes CASSSRSVHGGYGYTF. Full variable domain (outside the CDR3, taken from reference TRBV5-4 and TRBJ1-2): ETGVTQSPTHLIKTRGQQVTLRCSSQSGHNTVSWYQQALGQGPQFIFQYYREEENGRGNFPPRFSGLQFPNYSSELNVNALELDDSALYLCASSSRSVHGGYGYTFGSGTRLTVV.

This clone occurred a few times. The chain has TRBV5-5 and TRBJ1-5, with 9 bases fitting TRBD1. Germline trimming cut 4 bases from V and 5 bases from J; bases unmatched to any gene: 7. Germline CDR1 SGHKS, CDR2 YYEKEE (reference sequence). The CDR3 is 15 residues long. The CDR3 DNA reads TGTGCCAGCAGCCGGGGACAGGGTAACGATCAGCCCCAGCATTTT. Translated, it gives CASSRGQGNDQPQHF. The full variable domain, in which reference TRBV5-5 and TRBJ1-5 provide the parts outside the CDR3, is DAGVTQSPTHLIKTRGQQVTLRCSPISGHKSVSWYQQVLGQGPQFIFQYYEKEERGRGNFPDRFSARQFPNYSSELNVNALLLGDSALYLCASSRGQGNDQPQHFGDGTRLSIL.

V gene TRBV29-1 combines with J gene TRBJ2-2, with a weak D call TRBD1 (5 bases). Trimming pared 4 bases from V and 4 bases from J, leaving 13 bases between. The CDR3 is 14 amino acids. The germline CDR1 and CDR2 sequences are SQVTM and ANQGSEA. The CDR3 region is CSVVRGSGTGELFF. The CDR3 DNA sequence: TGCAGCGTTGTAAGGGGATCGGGCACCGGGGAGCTGTTTTTT.

V is TRBV5-1 and J is TRBJ2-1, with 8 nucleotides matching TRBD2. Germline V gene sequence: CDR1 SGHRS, CDR2 YFSETQ. V trimming: 0 bases; J trimming: 3 bases; junction bases outside the gene matches: 2. The CDR3 covers 15 residues. The CDR3 is CASSLGTSGYNEQFF. The CDR3 region has the DNA TGCGCCAGCAGCTTGGGTACTAGCGGCTACAATGAGCAGTTCTTC.

V gene TRBV18 combines with J gene TRBJ2-1; D possibly corresponds to TRBD2 (5 bases). From germline, CDR1 is KGHSH and CDR2 LQKENI. Trimming removed 4 bases at V and 7 bases at J, with 8 bases between. This CDR3 spans 12 amino acids. The CDR3 protein is CASSRLPNEQFF. The CDR3 DNA reads as TGTGCCAGCTCACGACTACCAAATGAGCAGTTCTTC.

This sequence joins TRBV5-1 and TRBJ1-1, with unresolved D. The germline V and J ends were trimmed by 4 bases and 11 bases, with 12 bases remaining between them. The length of the CDR3 is 11 residues. Germline lookup yields CDR1 SGHRS and CDR2 YFSETQ. Written as DNA, the CDR3 is TGCGCCAGCAGCGCCCTCACGGAGGCTTTCTTT. Protein: CASSALTEAFF.

The rearrangement links TRBV5-1 to TRBJ2-7; the D gene could be TRBD1 or TRBD2 (5 bases each). Trimming pared 4 bases from V and 9 bases from J, leaving 14 bases between. The CDR3 is made up of 12 amino acids. From germline, CDR1 is SGHRS and CDR2 YFSETQ. Written as DNA, the CDR3 is TGCGCCAGCAGCGTGGACACGAGCGGGCAGTACTTC. Amino acids: CASSVDTSGQYF.

The CDR3 DNA is TGTGCCAGCAGCTTAGTAGCGGGAGTTTACGAGCAGTACTTC. Amino acids: CASSLVAGVYEQYF. The V and J genes are TRBV7-9 and TRBJ2-7; 9 positions match TRBD2. Germline V lookup: CDR1 SEHNR, CDR2 FQNEAQ (reference sequence). Germline trimming cut 1 base from V and 4 bases from J; bases unmatched to any gene: 2. The CDR3 contains 14 residues.

The rearrangement links TRBV4-1 to TRBJ1-6; weak D call: TRBD1 (5 bases). V was cut by 1 base and J by 0 bases, with 10 bases left in between. This CDR3 is 17 amino acids long. CDR1 and CDR2 (germline): MGHRA, YSYEKL. The CDR3 bases are TGCGCCAGCAGCCAAGGGGGCATGAGCTCCTATAATTCACCCCTCCACTTT. Protein: CASSQGGMSSYNSPLHF.

The V gene is TRBV19, the J gene TRBJ2-7; no definite D call. The germline V gene encodes CDR1 LNHDA and CDR2 SQIVND (reference sequence). The germline V and J ends were trimmed by 5 bases and 0 bases, with 11 bases remaining between them. This CDR3 region has 14 residues. In DNA form, the CDR3 reads TGTGCCAGTAGTCCGCCATTGAGCTCCTACGAGCAGTACTTC. Translating it yields CASSPPLSSYEQYF. Full variable domain (remainder filled in from reference TRBV19 and TRBJ2-7): DGGITQSPKYLFRKEGQNVTLSCEQNLNHDAMYWYRQDPGQGLRLIYYSQIVNDFQKGDIAEGYSVSREKKESFPLTVTSAQKNPTAFYLCASSPPLSSYEQYFGPGTRLTVT.

The V call is TRBV18, the J call TRBJ1-5; TRBD1 matches at 8 bases. The germline CDR1 and CDR2 sequences are KGHSH and LQKENI. V gave up 4 bases and J gave up 5 bases; unmatched junction bases: 7. The CDR3 extends over 15 amino acids. CDR3 amino acids: CASSRTGRRDQPQHF. The CDR3 coding sequence is TGTGCCAGCTCACGGACAGGGAGGAGGGATCAGCCCCAGCATTTT.

This clone was seen a handful of times. The chain uses TRBV7-8 and TRBJ2-1; D may be TRBD2 (6 bases). There are 15 residues in the CDR3. Between the trimmed V and J ends, which lost 2 bases and 12 bases, there was a span of 20 bases. The germline V gene has CDR1 SGHVS and CDR2 FQNEAQ. This CDR3 is CASSLRDGSKEGQFF. For the CDR3, the DNA is TGTGCCAGCAGCTTACGTGACGGGAGTAAGGAAGGGCAGTTCTTC.

This rearrangement joins TRBV28 to TRBJ1-1; TRBD1 matches 8 bases. Germline CDR1 reads MDHEN; CDR2 reads SYDVKM. V dropped 0 bases and J dropped 3; count of bases not matched to a gene: 6. The CDR3 has 16 residues. CDR3 loop: CASSLWEQGAYTEAFF. CDR3 sequence (DNA): TGTGCCAGCAGTTTATGGGAGCAGGGGGCTTACACTGAAGCTTTCTTT.

This sequence joins TRBV9 and TRBJ2-1; TRBD2 matches at 16 bases. The length of the CDR3 is 23 residues. Germline CDR1 reads SGDLS; CDR2 reads YYNGEE. Unmatched junction bases numbered 15, after V lost 0 bases and J lost 0 bases. CDR3 DNA sequence: TGTGCCAGCAGCGTAGCGACAATCACGGGACTAGCGGGAGGGCCGAGCTCCTACAATGAGCAGTTCTTC. Amino acids: CASSVATITGLAGGPSSYNEQFF. Drawing the rest from reference TRBV9 and TRBJ2-1, the complete variable domain is DSGVTQTPKHLITATGQRVTLRCSPRSGDLSVYWYQQSLDQGLQFLIQYYNGEERAKGNILERFSAQQFPDLHSELNLSSLELGDSALYFCASSVATITGLAGGPSSYNEQFFGPGTRLTVL.

The chain joins TRBV12-3 or TRBV12-4 to TRBJ1-2, with TRBD1 identical over 8 bases. V was pared by 7 bases and J by 12 bases, with 13 bases of the junction left unmatched. The CDR3 contains 13 residues. In nucleotides, the CDR3 is TGTGCCAGCACCGTCCCCCGGGACAGGTTTCACACCTTC. This translates into CASTVPRDRFHTF.

The V gene is TRBV10-1, the J gene TRBJ2-2; D ambiguous. Trimming took 2 bases from V and 1 from J, leaving 5 bases between them. This CDR3 contains 14 residues. Germline CDR1 and CDR2: WNHNN and SYGVQD (reference sequence). The CDR3 loop reads CASSERLNTGELFF. Here the CDR3 DNA reads TGCGCCAGCAGTGAGCGACTGAACACCGGGGAGCTGTTTTTT.

The J gene is TRBJ1-5, the V gene TRBV4-1, with 8 bases aligning to TRBD1. The V gene's germline CDR1 is MGHRA and CDR2 YSYEKL. The CDR3 is 13 residues long. Trimming took 3 bases from V and 5 from J; bases not matched to a gene: 0. This chain's CDR3 is CASSQTGDQPQHF. CDR3 in DNA: TGCGCCAGCAGCCAGACAGGGGATCAGCCCCAGCATTTT.

This chain joins TRBV5-1 and TRBJ2-7; 11 bases fit TRBD2. The germline V gene has CDR1 SGHRS and CDR2 YFSETQ. V shed 3 bases and J 3 bases; nucleotides not matched to a gene: 8. This CDR3 contains 16 residues. CDR3 sequence (DNA): TGCGCCAGCAGCTCGGGACTAGCGGAACCGATCTACGAGCAGTACTTC. Translation: CASSSGLAEPIYEQYF. The full variable domain, in which reference TRBV5-1 and TRBJ2-7 provide the parts outside the CDR3, is KAGVTQTPRYLIKTRGQQVTLSCSPISGHRSVSWYQQTPGQGLQFLFEYFSETQRNKGNFPGRFSGRQFSNSRSEMNVSTLELGDSALYLCASSSGLAEPIYEQYFGPGTRLTVT.

The chain combines TRBV5-4 with TRBJ2-7, with 7 bases that match TRBD1. The length of the CDR3 is 13 residues. V gave up 2 bases and J gave up 2 bases; unmatched junction bases: 1. Germline V CDR1 and CDR2: SGHNT, YYREEE (reference sequence). The CDR3 here is CASSLGGPYEQYF. The CDR3 DNA sequence: TGTGCCAGCAGCTTAGGGGGCCCCTACGAGCAGTACTTC.

The chain combines TRBV2 with TRBJ1-4; D gene ambiguous. Per germline, CDR1 SNHLY and CDR2 FYNNEI. V lost 7 bases and J 2 bases, leaving 11 bases between the germline ends. The CDR3 is 14 residues long. In DNA, the CDR3 is TGTGCCAGCAAGAGGCGAGGGACTAATGAAAAACTGTTTTTT. Protein: CASKRRGTNEKLFF.

The V call is TRBV7-3, the J call TRBJ2-7, with TRBD1 matching 9 bases. Germline loops: CDR1 SGHTA, CDR2 FQGTGA. Losses at the gene ends were 0 bases for V and 6 bases for J; bases not matched to a gene: 9. The CDR3 spans 16 residues. The CDR3 loop reads CASSLTRDRDPGEQYF. The CDR3 DNA sequence: TGTGCCAGCAGCTTAACCCGGGACAGGGACCCTGGCGAGCAGTACTTC. Full variable domain (rest looked up from reference TRBV7-3 and TRBJ2-7): GAGVSQTPSNKVTEKGKYVELRCDPISGHTALYWYRQSLGQGPEFLIYFQGTGAADDSGLPNDRFFAVRPEGSVSTLKIQRTERGDSAVYLCASSLTRDRDPGEQYFGPGTRLTVT.

The table lists this clone with a few counts. J is TRBJ1-2 and V is TRBV5-4, with D perhaps TRBD1 (6 bases). V lost 0 bases to trimming and J lost 4 bases, with 10 bases between them. Germline CDR1 and CDR2: SGHNT and YYREEE (reference sequence). The CDR3 is 14 amino acids. CDR3 sequence (DNA): TGTGCCAGCAGCTTGGACAGGGTTGGCTATGGCTACACCTTC. It yields the protein CASSLDRVGYGYTF.

The chain combines TRBV7-8 with TRBJ1-5; TRBD1 matches at 7 bases. V trimming: 2 bases; J trimming: 3 bases; junction bases outside the gene matches: 4. The CDR3 consists of 15 residues. Germline CDR1 is SGHVS and CDR2 is FQNEAQ. CDR3 coding DNA: TGTGCCAGCAGCTTAAGGGACAGACTCAATCAGCCCCAGCATTTT. This codes for CASSLRDRLNQPQHF.

This clone was seen a single time. The rearrangement links TRBV6-5 to TRBJ2-7; 10 nucleotides match TRBD2. There are 15 residues in the CDR3. Trimming cost V 2 bases and J 6 bases; bases outside gene matches: 7. The germline V gene encodes CDR1 MNHEY and CDR2 SVGAGI. As DNA, the CDR3 is TGTGCCAGCAGTTACAGCGGGAGGGGCCCCCGCGAGCAGTACTTC. Protein sequence: CASSYSGRGPREQYF.

The V call is TRBV28, the J call TRBJ2-5, with TRBD2 matching over 7 bases. CDR1 MDHEN and CDR2 SYDVKM come from the germline V gene. This CDR3 has 14 amino acids. With 8 bases clipped from V and 2 bases from J, the junction kept 8 bases outside the gene matches. The CDR3 sequence is CASVPSGPQETQYF. CDR3 DNA sequence: TGTGCCAGCGTCCCTAGCGGACCACAAGAGACCCAGTACTTC.

The chain uses TRBV6-2 or TRBV6-3 and TRBJ2-1; 12 nucleotides match TRBD2. Germline V gene lookup returns CDR1 MNHEY and CDR2 SVGEGT. The CDR3 spans 19 residues. V shed 4 bases, J shed 0 bases, and the junction held 10 bases outside the gene matches. The CDR3 nucleotides read TGTGCCAGCAGTTCCGGACTAGCGGGACCTCTGGGCTCCTACAATGAGCAGTTCTTC. Translated, it gives CASSSGLAGPLGSYNEQFF.